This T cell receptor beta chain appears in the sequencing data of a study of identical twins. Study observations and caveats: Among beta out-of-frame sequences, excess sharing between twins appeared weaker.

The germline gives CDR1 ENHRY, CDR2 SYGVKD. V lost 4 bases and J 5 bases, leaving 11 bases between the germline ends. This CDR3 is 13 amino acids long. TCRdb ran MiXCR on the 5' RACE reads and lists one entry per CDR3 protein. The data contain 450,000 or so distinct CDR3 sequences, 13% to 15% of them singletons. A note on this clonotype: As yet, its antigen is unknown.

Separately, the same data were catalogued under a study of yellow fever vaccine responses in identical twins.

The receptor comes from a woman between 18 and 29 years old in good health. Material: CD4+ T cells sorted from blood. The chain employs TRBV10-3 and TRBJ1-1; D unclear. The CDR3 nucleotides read TGTGCCATCAGTGCGACCTGGGAAACTGAAGCTTTCTTT. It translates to CAISATWETEAFF.